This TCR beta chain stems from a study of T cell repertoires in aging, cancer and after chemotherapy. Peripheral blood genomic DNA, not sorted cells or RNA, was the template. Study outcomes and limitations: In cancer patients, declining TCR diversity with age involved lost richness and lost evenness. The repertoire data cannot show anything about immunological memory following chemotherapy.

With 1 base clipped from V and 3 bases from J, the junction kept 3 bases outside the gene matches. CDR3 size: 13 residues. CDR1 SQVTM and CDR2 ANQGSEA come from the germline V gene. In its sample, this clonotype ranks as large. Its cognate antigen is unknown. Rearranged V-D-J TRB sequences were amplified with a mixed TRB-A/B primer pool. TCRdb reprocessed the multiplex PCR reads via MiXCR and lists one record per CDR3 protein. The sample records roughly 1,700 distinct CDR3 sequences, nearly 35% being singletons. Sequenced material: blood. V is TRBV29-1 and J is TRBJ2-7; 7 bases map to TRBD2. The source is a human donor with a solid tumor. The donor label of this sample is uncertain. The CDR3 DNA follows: TGCAGCGTTGAAGTTGGGAGGGGCTACGAGCAGTACTTC. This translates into CSVEVGRGYEQYF.